One sample yielded the 3 T cell receptor beta chains listed below, sequenced in a study of T cells in Graves' hyperthyroidism and ophthalmopathy. It was RNA transcripts that yielded the amplified TCR beta CDR3 regions. HTBI primers were the set used in a first-round RT-PCR of the TCR CDR3. One entry per CDR3 protein results from TCRdb running MiXCR on the multiplex PCR reads. In the table there are approximately 430,000 distinct CDR3 sequences, 14% to 15% of which are singletons. Specimen: blood. Receptor source: a man aged 18-30 years with Graves' ophthalmopathy.

This clonotype was seen more than once but under ten times. At one of its ends the junction is not consistent with the germline gene, which may arise from a read error. J is TRBJ2-5 and V is TRBV7-2, with a tentative D call TRBD2 (6 bases). CDR3 size: 14 residues. CDR1 and CDR2 (germline): SGHTA, FQGNSA. The CDR3 DNA reads TGCGCCAGCAGCTGGGACCTGGGGGGAGAGACCCAGTACTTC. Encoded protein: CASSWDLGGETQYF.

This clonotype was seen repeatedly, ten times or more. The chain employs TRBV6-5 and TRBJ2-7; 8 positions agree with TRBD1. Trimming took 2 bases from V and 2 from J; bases not matched to a gene: 8. This CDR3 has 16 amino acids. The germline V gene has CDR1 MNHEY and CDR2 SVGAGI. In DNA, the CDR3 is TGTGCCAGCAGTTACGGAACAGGGGGTGATGCCTACGAGCAGTACTTC. Its protein product is CASSYGTGGDAYEQYF.

There are many counts of this clonotype. The rearrangement uses TRBV6-1 and TRBJ2-5, with no clear D. The CDR3 is made up of 12 amino acids. The germline gives CDR1 MNHNS, CDR2 SASEGT. The germline V and J ends were trimmed by 6 bases and 5 bases, with 10 bases remaining between them. The CDR3 protein is CASSVVEETQYF. The CDR3 bases are TGTGCCAGCAGCGTGGTGGAGGAGACCCAGTACTTC.